A single sample gave rise to the 17 T cell receptor beta chains below, sequenced in a study of blood T cell repertoires in COVID-19. The data were produced by immunoSEQ multiplex PCR, yet TCRdb's version contains in-frame clones alone and is incomplete. Among 180,000 or so clones, roughly nine tenths were seen once, and the ten largest hold about 2.1%. Sample: PBMCs or T cells enriched from blood (not recorded which). The receptors here all came from a woman between 35 and 50 years old with acute COVID-19.

The V gene is TRBV4-1, the J gene TRBJ2-3, with TRBD1 identical over 7 bases. The CDR3 covers 16 residues. From germline, CDR1 is MGHRA and CDR2 YSYEKL. Germline trimming cut 6 bases from V and 2 bases from J; bases unmatched to any gene: 11. The CDR3 sequence: CASSQSWGQHTDTQYF. The CDR3 DNA reads as TGCGCCAGCAGTCAATCCTGGGGACAGCACACAGATACGCAGTATTTT.

The J gene is TRBJ1-2, the V gene TRBV29-1, with a weak D call TRBD1 (6 bases). V gave up 6 bases and J gave up 3 bases, with 14 bases separating them. This CDR3 contains 13 residues. Germline loops: CDR1 SQVTM, CDR2 ANQGSEA. For the CDR3, the DNA is TGCAGCGTCCCCTCGACAGGCGACTATGGCTACACCTTC. Translated: CSVPSTGDYGYTF.

This chain joins TRBV4-1 and TRBJ1-2; 9 bases are a match to TRBD1. V lost 0 bases to trimming and J lost 2 bases; unmatched junction nucleotides: 4. Germline CDR1 MGHRA, CDR2 YSYEKL. CDR3 length: 16 amino acids. CDR3 DNA sequence: TGCGCCAGCAGCCAAGAAATGGGGACAGGGAACTATGGCTACACCTTC. Encoded protein: CASSQEMGTGNYGYTF.

The chain carries TRBV28 and TRBJ2-1, with 12 positions matching TRBD2. V was pared by 5 bases and J by 15 bases, with 8 bases of the junction left unmatched. Per germline, CDR1 MDHEN and CDR2 SYDVKM. The CDR3 has 13 residues. The CDR3 DNA sequence: TGTGCCAGCAGTCGACTAGCGGGGGCTGAGGGGTTCTTC. Encoded protein: CASSRLAGAEGFF.

The V and J genes are TRBV7-9 and TRBJ1-2; 9 positions match TRBD1. The V and J ends lost 1 base and 6 bases, in that order; junction bases with no gene match: 6. The CDR3 has 15 residues. Germline V gives CDR1 SEHNR, CDR2 FQNEAQ (reference sequence). The CDR3 DNA follows: TGTGCCAGCAGCTTAGGGTCGGACAGGGGCCATGGCTACACCTTC. Residues: CASSLGSDRGHGYTF.

The CDR3 region is CASSFGGAGTGELFF. The CDR3, as DNA: TGTGCCAGCAGCTTCGGAGGGGCAGGTACCGGGGAGCTGTTTTTT. V gene TRBV11-2 combines with J gene TRBJ2-2; the D gene is possibly TRBD2 (6 bases). The ends were cut back, 3 bases at V and 5 bases at J, with 13 bases in the middle. The CDR3 is 15 residues long. Per germline, CDR1 SGHAT and CDR2 FQNNGV.

This rearrangement joins TRBV30 to TRBJ2-6; D not resolved. The CDR3 contains 18 residues. CDR1 is GTSNPN and CDR2 is SVGIG in the germline V gene (reference sequence). Trimming took 0 bases from V and 0 from J, leaving 15 bases between them. Written as DNA, the CDR3 is TGTGCCTGGAGTGTGGGCAGGATGGCTTACTCTGGGGCCAACGTCCTGACTTTC. This codes for CAWSVGRMAYSGANVLTF. Variable domain in full (rest from reference TRBV30 and TRBJ2-6): SQTIHQWPATLVQPVGSPLSLECTVEGTSNPNLYWYRQAAGRGLQLLFYSVGIGQISSEVPQNLSASRPQDRQFILSSKKLLLSDSGFYLCAWSVGRMAYSGANVLTFGAGSRLTVL.

The chain recombines TRBV6-5 with TRBJ1-2; 7 bases are shared with TRBD1. There are 13 residues in the CDR3. Germline V gene sequence: CDR1 MNHEY, CDR2 SVGAGI. V shed 8 bases and J 8 bases; nucleotides not matched to a gene: 11. Written as DNA, the CDR3 is TGTGCCAGCTCCCGACAGGGCACGGGCGGCTACACCTTC. It translates to CASSRQGTGGYTF.

The rearrangement joins TRBV19 to TRBJ1-2, with a tentative D call TRBD1 (6 bases). V was trimmed by 5 bases and J by 5 bases, leaving 12 bases between them. CDR1 LNHDA and CDR2 SQIVND come from the germline V gene (reference sequence). There are 13 residues in the CDR3. The DNA of the CDR3 is TGTGCCAGTAGTGTGACAGGTGCTTATGGCTACACCTTC. Its translation is CASSVTGAYGYTF.

The chain combines TRBV5-4 with TRBJ2-7; 10 bases are shared with TRBD1. The V and J ends lost 3 bases and 2 bases, in that order; junction bases with no gene match: 5. The length of the CDR3 is 15 residues. Looked up from germline, CDR1 is SGHNT and CDR2 is YYREEE (reference sequence). The CDR3 DNA follows: TGTGCCAGCAGCTCGGACAGGGGGGGGCCCTACGAGCAGTACTTC. This translates into CASSSDRGGPYEQYF.

This clone has ten or more counts. The gene calls are TRBV6-1 and TRBJ2-3, with 12 bases aligning to TRBD2. The CDR3 spans 15 residues. Germline V gene sequence: CDR1 MNHNS, CDR2 SASEGT. The ends lost 3 bases at V and 5 bases at J; junction bases unmatched: 3. This chain's CDR3 is CASSETSGGIDTQYF. CDR3 DNA: TGTGCCAGCAGTGAGACTAGCGGGGGCATAGATACGCAGTATTTT.

J is TRBJ2-4 and V is TRBV5-4; 9 positions match TRBD1. V lost 4 bases, J lost 9 bases, and 11 bases stayed unmatched. Germline V CDR1 and CDR2: SGHNT, YYREEE (reference sequence). CDR3 length equals 15 residues. CDR3: CASSVPGQGRTIQYF. CDR3 nucleotide sequence: TGTGCCAGCAGCGTACCGGGACAGGGTAGGACCATTCAGTACTTC.

The chain has TRBV19 and TRBJ2-1; D perhaps matches TRBD1 (6 bases). Germline V gene sequence: CDR1 LNHDA, CDR2 SQIVND (reference sequence). The CDR3 sequence is 15 residues long. The V end lost 5 bases, the J end lost 2 bases, and 13 bases lay between the germline ends. CDR3 DNA sequence: TGTGCCAGTAGTCTAGGAAGGACAGCCTACAATGAGCAGTTCTTC. Translated, it gives CASSLGRTAYNEQFF. The entire variable domain, with the rest obtained from reference TRBV19 and TRBJ2-1, is as follows: DGGITQSPKYLFRKEGQNVTLSCEQNLNHDAMYWYRQDPGQGLRLIYYSQIVNDFQKGDIAEGYSVSREKKESFPLTVTSAQKNPTAFYLCASSLGRTAYNEQFFGPGTRLTVL.

The rearrangement joins TRBV29-1 to TRBJ2-5; maybe TRBD1 (6 bases). The CDR3 has 14 amino acids. Trimming removed 1 base at V and 5 bases at J, with 14 bases between. CDR1 and CDR2 from the germline V gene are SQVTM and ANQGSEA. The CDR3 DNA reads TGCAGCGTTGAAGGCCCAGGGGATGGGGAGACCCAGTACTTC. It encodes CSVEGPGDGETQYF.

This rearrangement joins TRBV28 to TRBJ1-2, with 12 nucleotides matching TRBD1. CDR1 is MDHEN and CDR2 is SYDVKM in the germline V gene. This CDR3 contains 17 residues. The V and J ends lost 6 bases and 4 bases, in that order; junction bases with no gene match: 12. The CDR3 loop reads CASRDGLGTGGLYGYTF. Written as DNA, the CDR3 is TGTGCCAGCAGAGACGGTCTCGGGACAGGGGGCCTCTATGGCTACACCTTC.

This sequence joins TRBV28 and TRBJ2-3; D possibly corresponds to TRBD1 (5 bases). Looked up from germline, CDR1 is MDHEN and CDR2 is SYDVKM. V lost 4 bases and J 0 bases, leaving 11 bases between the germline ends. The CDR3 is 15 residues long. This CDR3 is CASSSSGASTDTQYF. The CDR3 DNA is TGTGCCAGCAGTTCAAGTGGGGCTAGCACAGATACGCAGTATTTT.

V gene TRBV27 combines with J gene TRBJ2-5, with TRBD1 identical over 8 bases. There are 18 residues in the CDR3. J was trimmed by 1 base and V by 0 bases; bases with no gene match: 10. The germline V gene encodes CDR1 MNHEY and CDR2 SMNVEV (reference sequence). Here the CDR3 reads CASSLSMSGTGVQETQYF. The DNA of the CDR3 is TGTGCCAGCAGTTTATCGATGTCAGGGACAGGTGTCCAAGAGACCCAGTACTTC.